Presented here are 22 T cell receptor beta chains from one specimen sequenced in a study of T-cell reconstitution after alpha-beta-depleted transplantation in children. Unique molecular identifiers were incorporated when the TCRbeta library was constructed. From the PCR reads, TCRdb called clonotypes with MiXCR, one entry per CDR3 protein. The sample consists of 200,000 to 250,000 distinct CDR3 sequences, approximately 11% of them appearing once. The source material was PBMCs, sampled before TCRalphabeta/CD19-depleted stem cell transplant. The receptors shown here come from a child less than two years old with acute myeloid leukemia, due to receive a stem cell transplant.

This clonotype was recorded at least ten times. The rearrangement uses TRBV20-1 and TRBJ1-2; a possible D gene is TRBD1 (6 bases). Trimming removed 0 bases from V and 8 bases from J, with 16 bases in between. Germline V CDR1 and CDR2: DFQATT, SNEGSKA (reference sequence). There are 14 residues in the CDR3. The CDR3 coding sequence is TGCAGTGCTAGAGATTTCGACGGGGGCCAAGGCTACACCTTC. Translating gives CSARDFDGGQGYTF.

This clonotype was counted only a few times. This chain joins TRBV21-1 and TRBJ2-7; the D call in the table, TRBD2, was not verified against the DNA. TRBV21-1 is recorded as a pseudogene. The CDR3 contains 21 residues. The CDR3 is CASTQTQGLAGPFLLAYEQYF. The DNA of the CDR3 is TGTGCCAGCACCCAAACCCAGGGACTAGCGGGCCCGTTTCTTTTAGCCTACGAGCAGTACTTC.

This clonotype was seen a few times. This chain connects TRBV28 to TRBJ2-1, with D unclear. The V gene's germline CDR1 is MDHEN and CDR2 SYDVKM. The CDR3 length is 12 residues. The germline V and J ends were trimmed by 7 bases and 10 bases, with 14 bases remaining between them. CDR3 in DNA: TGTGCCAGCAAAAGGCAGTCATTGGAGCAGTTCTTC. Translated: CASKRQSLEQFF.

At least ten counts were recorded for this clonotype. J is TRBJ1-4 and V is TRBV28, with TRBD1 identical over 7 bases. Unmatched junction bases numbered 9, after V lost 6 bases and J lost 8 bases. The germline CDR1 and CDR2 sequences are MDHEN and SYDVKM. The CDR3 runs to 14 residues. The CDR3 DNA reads TGTGCCAGCAGGGGGACAGCAGGAAAGGAAAAACTGTTTTTT. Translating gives CASRGTAGKEKLFF.

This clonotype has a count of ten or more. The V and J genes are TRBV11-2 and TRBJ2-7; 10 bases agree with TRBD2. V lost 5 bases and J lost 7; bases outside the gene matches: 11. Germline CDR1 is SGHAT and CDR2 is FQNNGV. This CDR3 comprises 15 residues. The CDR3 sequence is CASSPRTSGRVEQYF. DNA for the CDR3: TGTGCCAGCAGCCCCCGGACTAGCGGTAGAGTGGAGCAGTACTTC.

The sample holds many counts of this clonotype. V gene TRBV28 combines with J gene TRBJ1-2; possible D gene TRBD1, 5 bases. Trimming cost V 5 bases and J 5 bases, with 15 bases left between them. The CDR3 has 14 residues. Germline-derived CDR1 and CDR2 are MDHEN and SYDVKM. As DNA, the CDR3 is TGTGCCAGCAGTCCCCCAGGGCCCCGTTATGGCTACACCTTC. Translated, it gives CASSPPGPRYGYTF.

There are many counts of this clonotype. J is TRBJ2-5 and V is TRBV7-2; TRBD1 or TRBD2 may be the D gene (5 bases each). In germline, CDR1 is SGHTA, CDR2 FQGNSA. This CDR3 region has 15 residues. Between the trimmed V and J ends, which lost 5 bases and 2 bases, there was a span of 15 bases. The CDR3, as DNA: TGTGCCAGCAGCCCTGGGGGTATGGGTCAAGAGACCCAGTACTTC. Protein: CASSPGGMGQETQYF.

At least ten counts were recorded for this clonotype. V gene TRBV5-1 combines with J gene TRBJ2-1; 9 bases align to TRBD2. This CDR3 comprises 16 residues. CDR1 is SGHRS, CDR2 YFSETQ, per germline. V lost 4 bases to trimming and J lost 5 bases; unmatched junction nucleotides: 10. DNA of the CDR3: TGCGCCAGCAGCACCTTGGGGCGGGGGGGACACAATGAGCAGTTCTTC. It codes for CASSTLGRGGHNEQFF.

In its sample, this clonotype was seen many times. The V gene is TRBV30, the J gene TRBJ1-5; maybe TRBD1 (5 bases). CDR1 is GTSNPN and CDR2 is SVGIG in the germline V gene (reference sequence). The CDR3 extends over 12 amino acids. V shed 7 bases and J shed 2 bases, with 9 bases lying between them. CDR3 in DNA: TGTGCCTCCTCGACAGGCAATCAGCCCCAGCATTTT. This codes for CASSTGNQPQHF.

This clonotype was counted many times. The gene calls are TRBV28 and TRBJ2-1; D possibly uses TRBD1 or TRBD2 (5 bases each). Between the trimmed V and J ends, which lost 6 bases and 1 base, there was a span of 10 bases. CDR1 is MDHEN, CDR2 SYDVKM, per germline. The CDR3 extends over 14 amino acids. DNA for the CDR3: TGTGCCAGCAGCTCGGGACGGTCCTACAATGAGCAGTTCTTC. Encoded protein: CASSSGRSYNEQFF.

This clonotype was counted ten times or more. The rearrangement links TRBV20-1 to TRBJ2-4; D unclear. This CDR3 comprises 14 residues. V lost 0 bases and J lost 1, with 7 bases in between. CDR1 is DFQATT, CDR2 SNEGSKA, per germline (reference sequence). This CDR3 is CSAREPNAKNIQYF. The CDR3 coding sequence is TGCAGTGCTAGAGAACCGAATGCCAAAAACATTCAGTACTTC.

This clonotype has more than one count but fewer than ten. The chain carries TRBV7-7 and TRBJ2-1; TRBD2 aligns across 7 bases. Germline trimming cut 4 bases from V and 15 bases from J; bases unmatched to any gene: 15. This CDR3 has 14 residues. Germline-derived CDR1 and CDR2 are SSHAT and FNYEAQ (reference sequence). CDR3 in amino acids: CASSSRGLPLGWFF. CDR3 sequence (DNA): TGTGCCAGCAGCTCCCGGGGACTACCCTTAGGATGGTTCTTC.

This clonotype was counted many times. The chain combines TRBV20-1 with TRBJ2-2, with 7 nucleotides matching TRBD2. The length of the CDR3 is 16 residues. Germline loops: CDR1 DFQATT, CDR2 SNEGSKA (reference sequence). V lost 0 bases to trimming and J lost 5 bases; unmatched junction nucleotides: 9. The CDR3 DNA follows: TGCAGTGCTAGAGATGGGCTTTGGGGAGGGACCGGGGAGCTGTTTTTT. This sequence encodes CSARDGLWGGTGELFF.

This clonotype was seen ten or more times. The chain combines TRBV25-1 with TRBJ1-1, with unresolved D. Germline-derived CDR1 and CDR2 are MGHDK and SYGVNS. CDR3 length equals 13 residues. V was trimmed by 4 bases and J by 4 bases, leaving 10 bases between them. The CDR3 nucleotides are TGTGCCAGCAGTGGGGTTGCGGGCACTGAAGCTTTCTTT. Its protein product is CASSGVAGTEAFF.

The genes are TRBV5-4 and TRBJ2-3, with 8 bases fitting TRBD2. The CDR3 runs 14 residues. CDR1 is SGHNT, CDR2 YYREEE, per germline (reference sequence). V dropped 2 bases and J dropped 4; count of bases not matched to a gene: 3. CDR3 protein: CASSFTSGSDTQYF. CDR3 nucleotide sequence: TGTGCCAGCAGCTTCACTAGCGGTTCAGATACGCAGTATTTT.

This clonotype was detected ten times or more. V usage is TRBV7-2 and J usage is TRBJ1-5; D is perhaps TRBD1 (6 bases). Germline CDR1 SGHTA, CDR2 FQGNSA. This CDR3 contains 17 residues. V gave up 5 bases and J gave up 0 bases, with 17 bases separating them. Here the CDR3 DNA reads TGTGCCAGCAGCCTAGGCCTCGGGACATATAGCAATCAGCCCCAGCATTTT. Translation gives CASSLGLGTYSNQPQHF.

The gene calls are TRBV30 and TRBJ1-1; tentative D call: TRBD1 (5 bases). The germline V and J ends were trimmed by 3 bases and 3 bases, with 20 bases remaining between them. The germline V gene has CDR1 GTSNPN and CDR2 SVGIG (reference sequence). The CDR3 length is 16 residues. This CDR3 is CAWSPTFGGRDTEAFF. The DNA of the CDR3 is TGTGCCTGGAGCCCAACCTTCGGGGGGAGAGACACTGAAGCTTTCTTT.

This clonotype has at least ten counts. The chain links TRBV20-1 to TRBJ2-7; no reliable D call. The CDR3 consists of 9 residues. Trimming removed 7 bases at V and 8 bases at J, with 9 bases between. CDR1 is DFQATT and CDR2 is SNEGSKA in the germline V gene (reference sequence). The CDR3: CSGGRQQYF. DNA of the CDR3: TGCAGTGGCGGACGACAGCAGTACTTC.

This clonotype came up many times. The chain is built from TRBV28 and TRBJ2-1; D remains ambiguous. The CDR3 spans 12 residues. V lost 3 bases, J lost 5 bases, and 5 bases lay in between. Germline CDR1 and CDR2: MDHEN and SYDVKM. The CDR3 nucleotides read TGTGCCAGCAGTTTCGTGCACAATGAGCAGTTCTTC. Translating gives CASSFVHNEQFF.

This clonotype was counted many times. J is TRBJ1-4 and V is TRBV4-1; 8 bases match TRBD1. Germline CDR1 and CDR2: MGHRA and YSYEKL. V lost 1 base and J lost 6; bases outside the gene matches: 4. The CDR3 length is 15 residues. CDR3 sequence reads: CASSQVDRADEKLFF. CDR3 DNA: TGCGCCAGCAGCCAAGTGGACAGGGCAGATGAAAAACTGTTTTTT.

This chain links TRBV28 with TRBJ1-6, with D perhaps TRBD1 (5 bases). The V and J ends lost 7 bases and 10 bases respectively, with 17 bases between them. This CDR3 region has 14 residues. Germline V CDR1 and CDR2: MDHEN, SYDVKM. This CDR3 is CASTLRRGNSPLHF. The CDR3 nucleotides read TGTGCCAGCACACTGAGACGGGGGAACTCACCCCTCCACTTT.

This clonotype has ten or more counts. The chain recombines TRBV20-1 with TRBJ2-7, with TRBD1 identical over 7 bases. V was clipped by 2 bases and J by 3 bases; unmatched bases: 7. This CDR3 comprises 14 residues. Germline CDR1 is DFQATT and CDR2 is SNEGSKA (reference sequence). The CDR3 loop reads CSARQSGTVYEQYF. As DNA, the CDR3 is TGCAGTGCTAGACAGTCCGGGACAGTCTACGAGCAGTACTTC.